These 6 T cell receptor beta chains came from one sample sequenced in a study of response to subunit inactivated influenza vaccine. In TCRdb, the RT-PCR reads were re-called with MiXCR into one record per CDR3 protein. The table includes 530,000 or so distinct CDR3 sequences, 12% detected once. Material: PBMCs from blood, obtained on the day of vaccination. These TCRs come from a man aged 45 to 65 who received an inactivated influenza vaccine.

This clonotype was picked up a small number of times. This chain links TRBV4-2 with TRBJ1-5; D gene unclear. Trimming removed 0 bases at V and 2 bases at J, with 8 bases between. The CDR3 covers 15 residues. Germline CDR1 and CDR2: LGHNA and YNFKEQ. CDR3 region: CASSQDQGGNQPQHF. CDR3 sequence (DNA): TGTGCCAGCAGCCAAGATCAAGGTGGCAATCAGCCCCAGCATTTT.

This clonotype was counted between two and nine times. CDR3 nucleotides: TGTGCCGTGCGAAAGGGACAGGGGGCGCGCTACACCTTC. Encoded protein: CAVRKGQGARYTF. The chain couples TRBV7-9 to TRBJ1-2, with 12 bases identical to TRBD1. The CDR3 covers 13 residues. Germline assignment: CDR1 SEHNR and CDR2 FQNEAQ (reference sequence). The V and J ends lost 11 bases and 9 bases, in that order; junction bases with no gene match: 10. Filled out from reference TRBV7-9 and TRBJ1-2, the complete variable domain reads DTGVSQNPRHKITKRGQNVTFRCDPISEHNRLYWYRQTLGQGPEFLTYFQNEAQLEKSRLLSDRFSAERPKGSFSTLEIQRTEQGDSAMYLCAVRKGQGARYTFGSGTRLTVV.

The gene calls are TRBV6-1 and TRBJ1-5; weak D call: TRBD1 (5 bases). With 5 bases removed from V and 8 bases from J, the gap between germline ends came to 13 bases. The CDR3 has 13 residues. Germline CDR1 and CDR2: MNHNS and SASEGT. CDR3 in amino acids: CASSRGYYEPQHF. As DNA, the CDR3 is TGTGCCAGCAGTAGGGGCTATTACGAGCCCCAGCATTTT.

This clonotype showed up just a few times. The CDR3 coding sequence is TGTGCCAGCAGTCCCCTCGGACTAGCGGCCCTGAGCTCCTACAATGAGCAGTTCTTC. Its protein is CASSPLGLAALSSYNEQFF. J is TRBJ2-1 and V is TRBV28; TRBD2 agrees at 10 bases. The CDR3 has 19 residues. Losses at the gene ends were 5 bases for V and 0 bases for J; bases not matched to a gene: 13. Germline CDR1 is MDHEN and CDR2 is SYDVKM.

This clonotype was observed a handful of times. The rearrangement uses TRBV29-1 and TRBJ2-1, with a weak D call TRBD2 (5 bases). The V and J ends lost 3 bases and 0 bases respectively, with 12 bases between them. Germline V CDR1 and CDR2: SQVTM, ANQGSEA. This CDR3 region has 15 residues. The CDR3 loop reads CSVERRRSSYNEQFF. The CDR3 nucleotides read TGCAGCGTTGAGAGGCGGAGGAGCTCCTACAATGAGCAGTTCTTC.

The gene calls are TRBV7-8 and TRBJ1-2; tentatively, D is TRBD1 (6 bases). Germline values: CDR1 SGHVS, CDR2 FQNEAQ. The CDR3 has 15 amino acids. V was shortened by 4 bases and J by 4 bases, with 16 bases between the two germline ends. The CDR3 loop reads CASSYYQGGGYGYTF. DNA for the CDR3: TGTGCCAGCAGCTACTACCAGGGAGGGGGCTATGGCTACACCTTC.